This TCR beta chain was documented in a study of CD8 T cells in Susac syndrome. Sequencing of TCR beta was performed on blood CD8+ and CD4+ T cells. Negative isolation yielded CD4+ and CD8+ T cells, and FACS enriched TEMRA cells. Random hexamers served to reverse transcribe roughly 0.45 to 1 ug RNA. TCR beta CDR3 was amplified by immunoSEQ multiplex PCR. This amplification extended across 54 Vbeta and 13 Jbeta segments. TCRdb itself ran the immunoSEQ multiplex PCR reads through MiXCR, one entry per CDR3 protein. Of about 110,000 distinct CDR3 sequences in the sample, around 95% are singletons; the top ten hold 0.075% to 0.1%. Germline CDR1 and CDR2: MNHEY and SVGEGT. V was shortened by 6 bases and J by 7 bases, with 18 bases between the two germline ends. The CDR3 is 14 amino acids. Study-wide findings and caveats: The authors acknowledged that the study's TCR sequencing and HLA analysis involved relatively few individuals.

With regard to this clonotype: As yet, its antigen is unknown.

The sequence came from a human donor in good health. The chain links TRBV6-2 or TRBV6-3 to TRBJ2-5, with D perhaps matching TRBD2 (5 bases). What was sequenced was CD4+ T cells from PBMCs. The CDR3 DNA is TGTGCCAGCAGCCCCGGACTTGGAAAAGGGACCCAGTACTTC. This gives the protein CASSPGLGKGTQYF.